This T cell receptor beta chain appears in the sequencing data of a study of blood T cell repertoires in COVID-19. For the study at large: There were acute and convalescent COVID-19 samples, and they came from the United States, Italy and Spain. In each case, the material was cDNA or gDNA derived from T cells, B-cell-depleted T cells, or PBMCs.

CDR1 and CDR2 (germline): MDHEN, SYDVKM. The V end was cut by 3 bases, the J end by 6 bases, with 3 bases between. This CDR3 has 11 amino acids. Original handling: Researchers report that nucleated cell counts were estimated from reference gene primer amplification. Sequenced by immunoSEQ multiplex PCR; TCRdb stores in-frame clones only, minus some. Clonal size and the V and J genes are those of that table, whereas D and trimming came from the DNA. The profile shows 35,000 to 55,000 clones, roughly four fifths of them singletons. Sequencing was done on a sample of peripheral blood. This TCR was sampled from a man between 60 and 75 years old with active COVID-19. This chain uses TRBV28 with TRBJ1-5; D gene ambiguous. Here the CDR3 reads CASSFVQPQHF. DNA for the CDR3: TGTGCCAGCAGTTTCGTTCAGCCCCAGCATTTT.